This TCR beta chain was documented in a study of siplizumab effects on memory and regulatory T cells (dated by TCRdb to the late 2010s). Background for the entire study: Across fewer than 10 responder-stimulator pairs, paired mixed lymphocyte reactions were conducted with siplizumab at approximately 0.96 ug/mL and without drug. The effect of the anti-CD2 antibody siplizumab on alloreactive T-cell subsets was examined in allogeneic mixed lymphocyte reactions constructed from human PBMCs. Overall study outcomes, separate from this receptor: Whether proliferating Tregs from siplizumab cultures actually had suppressive function was not functionally confirmed. Unstimulated naive T cells appeared more diverse than memory T cells, and naive cells seemed to contribute substantially to the alloresponse. A naive or memory phenotype could not be assigned to roughly 80-97% of proliferating CD4+ or CD8+ clones. In reactions with siplizumab, an average of about 69% of mappable alloreactive CD4+ clones were Treg-derived, compared with 26.9% in control reactions. Because sequences below about 10^-5 frequency were poorly captured, only a minor fraction of alloreactive clones could be mapped to unstimulated subsets. Siplizumab significantly reduced the cumulative frequency of alloreactive sequences traceable to unstimulated CD4+ memory T cells.

Cells in the mixed lymphocyte reaction were cultured together at 37 degrees C for five to seven days. Responder PBMCs were labelled with CFSE and stimulator PBMCs were labelled with Violet Dye, after which the responder and stimulator PBMCs were mixed at a 1:1 ratio. TCRbeta CDR3 sequencing was performed on sorted unstimulated T cells and on proliferating T cells recovered from mixed lymphocyte reactions. Fresh whole blood from fewer than twelve HLA-typed healthy donors was used to isolate PBMCs. For TCR sequencing, responder T cells that had proliferated and were CFSE-low were FACS-sorted once the mixed lymphocyte reaction was over. CDR1 and CDR2 (LGHNA, YNFKEQ) derive from the germline V gene. V is pruned by 5 bases and J by 2 bases, leaving 10 bases of the junction without a gene match. The CDR3, cysteine through phenylalanine, is 16 amino acids long. Left in the record is the CDR3 DNA by itself, 48 bases read in frame from the first base.

Library preparation was by the immunoSEQ multiplex PCR assay. Each sample had around 92,000 TCR templates assayed by the deep sequencing platform. Genomic DNA extracted from sorted T cells was the material used for TCRbeta CDR3 sequencing. Per the authors' processing: Clonal analysis of TCRbeta CDR3 data was done in the R programming language. Alloreactive CD4+ and CD8+ clones were defined by comparing unstimulated samples with post-reaction CFSE-low samples. By matching sequences to the repertoires of sorted unstimulated Treg and non-Treg cells, each alloreactive CD4+ clone was assigned a regulatory or non-regulatory origin. This is the immuneACCESS table as TCRdb keeps it, with only in-frame sequences that have V and J called. A part of the clones is gone; compared with another copy, unresolved V genes explain less than half, and the rest is unexplained. That table is the source of V, J and clone size, and D and trimming were worked out from the DNA. A total of approximately 13,000 clones appear in this sample, 30% to 40% of them only once. Of the sample, around 9.1% falls within the top ten clones.

This clone was found once. No cognate antigen has been identified for it. The input lacks base qualities; no much larger clone sits a single base away. The TCR comes from a human donor in good health; the cells came from an allogeneic mixed lymphocyte reaction. The sample taken for sequencing was CFSE-low (dividing) CD8+ T cells sorted from an allogeneic mixed lymphocyte reaction. In this chain, TRBV4-2 is recombined with TRBJ1-2; 8 central nucleotides agree with TRBD1. The CDR3 protein is CASSSAPGGPNYGYTF. The sequence in DNA is TGTGCCAGCAGCTCCGCCCCAGGGGGCCCCAACTATGGCTACACCTTC.